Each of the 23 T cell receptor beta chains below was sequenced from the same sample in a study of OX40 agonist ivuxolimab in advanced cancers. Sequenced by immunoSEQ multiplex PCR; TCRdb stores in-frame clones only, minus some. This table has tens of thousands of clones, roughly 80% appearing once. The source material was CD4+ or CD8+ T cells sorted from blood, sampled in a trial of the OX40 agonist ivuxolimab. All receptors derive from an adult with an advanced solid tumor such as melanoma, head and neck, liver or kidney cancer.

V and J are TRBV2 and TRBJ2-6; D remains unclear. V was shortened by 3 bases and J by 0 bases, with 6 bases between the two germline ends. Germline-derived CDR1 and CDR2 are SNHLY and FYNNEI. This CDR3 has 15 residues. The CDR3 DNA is TGTGCCAGCAGTGAGGGTACCTCTGGGGCCAACGTCCTGACTTTC. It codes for CASSEGTSGANVLTF. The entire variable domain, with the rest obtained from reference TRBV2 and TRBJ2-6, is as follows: EPEVTQTPSHQVTQMGQEVILRCVPISNHLYFYWYRQILGQKVEFLVSFYNNEISEKSEIFDDQFSVERPDGSNFTLKIRSTKLEDSAMYFCASSEGTSGANVLTFGAGSRLTVL.

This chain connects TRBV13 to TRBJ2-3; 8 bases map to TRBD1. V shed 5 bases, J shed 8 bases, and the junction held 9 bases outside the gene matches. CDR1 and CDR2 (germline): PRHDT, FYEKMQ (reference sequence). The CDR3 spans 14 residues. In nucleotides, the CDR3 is TGTGCCAGCAGCCCAGACAGGGGTGGCGGTACGCAGTATTTT. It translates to CASSPDRGGGTQYF.

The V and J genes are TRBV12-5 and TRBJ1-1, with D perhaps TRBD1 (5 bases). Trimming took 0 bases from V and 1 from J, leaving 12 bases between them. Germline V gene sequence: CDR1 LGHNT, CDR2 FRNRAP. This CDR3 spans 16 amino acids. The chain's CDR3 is CASGLVVSGRNTEAFF. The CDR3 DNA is TGTGCTAGTGGTTTGGTAGTTTCGGGACGGAACACTGAAGCTTTCTTT.

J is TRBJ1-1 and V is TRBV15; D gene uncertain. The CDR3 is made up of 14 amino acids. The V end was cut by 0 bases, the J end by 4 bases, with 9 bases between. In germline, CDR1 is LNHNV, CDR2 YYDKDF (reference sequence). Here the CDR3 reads CATSRDALVTEAFF. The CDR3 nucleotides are TGTGCCACCAGCAGAGATGCCCTAGTCACTGAAGCTTTCTTT.

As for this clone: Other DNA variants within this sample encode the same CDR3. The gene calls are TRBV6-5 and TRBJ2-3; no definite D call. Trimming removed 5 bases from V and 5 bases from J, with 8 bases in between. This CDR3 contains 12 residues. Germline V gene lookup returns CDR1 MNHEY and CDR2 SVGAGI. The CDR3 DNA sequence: TGTGCCAGCAGTCCGGACGGAGATACGCAGTATTTT. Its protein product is CASSPDGDTQYF.

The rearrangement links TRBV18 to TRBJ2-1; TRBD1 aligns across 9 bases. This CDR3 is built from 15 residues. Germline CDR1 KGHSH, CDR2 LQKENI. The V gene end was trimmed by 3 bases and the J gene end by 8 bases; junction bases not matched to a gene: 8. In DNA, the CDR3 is TGTGCCAGCTCACCCCCGGGACAGGGTATCGATGAGCAGTTCTTC. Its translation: CASSPPGQGIDEQFF.

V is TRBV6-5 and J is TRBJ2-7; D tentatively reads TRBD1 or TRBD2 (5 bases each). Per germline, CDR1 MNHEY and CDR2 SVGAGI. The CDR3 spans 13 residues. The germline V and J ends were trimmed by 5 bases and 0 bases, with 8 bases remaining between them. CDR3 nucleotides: TGTGCCAGCAGTGCAGGGAGCTCCTACGAGCAGTACTTC. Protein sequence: CASSAGSSYEQYF.

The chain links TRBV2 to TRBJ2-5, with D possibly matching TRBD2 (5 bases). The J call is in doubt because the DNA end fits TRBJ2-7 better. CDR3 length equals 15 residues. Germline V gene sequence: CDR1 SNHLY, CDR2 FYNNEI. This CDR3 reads CASRTGIFSSYEQYF. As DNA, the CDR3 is TGTGCCAGCAGGACCGGGATTTTCAGCTCCTACGAGCAGTACTTC.

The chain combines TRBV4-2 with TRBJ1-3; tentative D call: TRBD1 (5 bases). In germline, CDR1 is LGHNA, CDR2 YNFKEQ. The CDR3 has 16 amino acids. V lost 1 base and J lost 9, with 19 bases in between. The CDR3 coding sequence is TGTGCCAGCAGCCAAGTTGACAGCAATCCCCACGGCACCATATATTTT. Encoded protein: CASSQVDSNPHGTIYF.

CDR3: CASSLAHSDTGELFF. CDR3 coding DNA: TGTGCCAGCAGCTTAGCCCACAGTGACACCGGGGAGCTGTTTTTT. This chain connects TRBV7-2 to TRBJ2-2; D uncertain. Trimming stripped 0 bases from V and 3 bases from J, with 8 bases between. The V gene's germline CDR1 is SGHTA and CDR2 FQGNSA. The CDR3 extends over 15 amino acids. Supplemented by reference TRBV7-2 and TRBJ2-2, the full variable domain reads GAGVSQSPSNKVTEKGKDVELRCDPISGHTALYWYRQSLGQGLEFLIYFQGNSAPDKSGLPSDRFSAERTGGSVSTLTIQRTQQEDSAVYLCASSLAHSDTGELFFGEGSRLTVL.

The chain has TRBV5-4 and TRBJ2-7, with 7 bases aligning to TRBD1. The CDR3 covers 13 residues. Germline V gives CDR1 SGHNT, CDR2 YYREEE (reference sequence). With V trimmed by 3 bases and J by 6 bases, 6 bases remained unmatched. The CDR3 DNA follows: TGTGCCAGCAGCTCCGGGACAGCCGGCGAGCAGTACTTC. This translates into CASSSGTAGEQYF. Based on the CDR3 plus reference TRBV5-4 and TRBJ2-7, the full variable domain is ETGVTQSPTHLIKTRGQQVTLRCSSQSGHNTVSWYQQALGQGPQFIFQYYREEENGRGNFPPRFSGLQFPNYSSELNVNALELDDSALYLCASSSGTAGEQYFGPGTRLTVT.

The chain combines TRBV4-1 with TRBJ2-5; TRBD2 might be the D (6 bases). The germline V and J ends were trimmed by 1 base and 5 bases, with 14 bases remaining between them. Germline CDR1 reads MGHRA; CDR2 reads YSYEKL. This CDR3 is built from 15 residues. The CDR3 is CASSQVAGSGETQYF. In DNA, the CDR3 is TGCGCCAGCAGCCAAGTTGCGGGGTCGGGCGAGACCCAGTACTTC.

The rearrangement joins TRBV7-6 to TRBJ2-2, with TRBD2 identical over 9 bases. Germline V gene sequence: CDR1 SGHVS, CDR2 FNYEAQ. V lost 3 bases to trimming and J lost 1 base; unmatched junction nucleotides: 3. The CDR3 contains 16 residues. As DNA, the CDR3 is TGTGCCAGCAGCTTCTGGCGGGAGGGGAACACCGGGGAGCTGTTTTTT. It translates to CASSFWREGNTGELFF.

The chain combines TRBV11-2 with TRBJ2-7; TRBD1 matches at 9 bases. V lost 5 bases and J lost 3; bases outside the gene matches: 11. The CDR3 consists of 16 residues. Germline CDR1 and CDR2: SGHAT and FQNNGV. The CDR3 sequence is CASSAGRDRENYEQYF. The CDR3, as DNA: TGTGCCAGCAGCGCCGGGCGGGACAGGGAAAACTACGAGCAGTACTTC. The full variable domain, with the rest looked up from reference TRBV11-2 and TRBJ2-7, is EAGVAQSPRYKIIEKRQSVAFWCNPISGHATLYWYQQILGQGPKLLIQFQNNGVVDDSQLPKDRFSAERLKGVDSTLKIQPAKLEDSAVYLCASSAGRDRENYEQYFGPGTRLTVT.

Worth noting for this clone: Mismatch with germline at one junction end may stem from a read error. The CDR3 bases are TGTGCCTGCAGGAAAGTTAATGAAAAGCTGTTTTTT. It encodes CACRKVNEKLFF. The chain employs TRBV6-6 and TRBJ1-4, with D unresolved. The CDR3 loop spans 12 amino acids. CDR1 MNHNY and CDR2 SVGAGI come from the germline V gene (reference sequence).

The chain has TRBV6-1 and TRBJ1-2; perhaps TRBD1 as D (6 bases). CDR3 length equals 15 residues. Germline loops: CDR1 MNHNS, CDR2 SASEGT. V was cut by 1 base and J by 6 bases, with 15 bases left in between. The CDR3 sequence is CASSEVGGQIDGYTF. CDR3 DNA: TGTGCCAGCAGTGAAGTCGGGGGACAAATCGATGGCTACACCTTC.

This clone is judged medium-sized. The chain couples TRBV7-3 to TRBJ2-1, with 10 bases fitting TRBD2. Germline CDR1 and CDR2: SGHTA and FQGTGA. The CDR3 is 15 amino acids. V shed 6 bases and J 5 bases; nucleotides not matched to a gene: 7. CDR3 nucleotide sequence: TGTGCCAGCAGGCAAAGCGGGAGGGCCGACAATGAGCAGTTCTTC. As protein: CASRQSGRADNEQFF.

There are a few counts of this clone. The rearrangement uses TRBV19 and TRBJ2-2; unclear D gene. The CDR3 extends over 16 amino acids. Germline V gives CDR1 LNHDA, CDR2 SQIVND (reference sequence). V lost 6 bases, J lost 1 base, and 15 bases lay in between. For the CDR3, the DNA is TGTGCCAGTAGGCTGGGGTTTATGGTGAACACCGGGGAGCTGTTTTTT. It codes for CASRLGFMVNTGELFF.

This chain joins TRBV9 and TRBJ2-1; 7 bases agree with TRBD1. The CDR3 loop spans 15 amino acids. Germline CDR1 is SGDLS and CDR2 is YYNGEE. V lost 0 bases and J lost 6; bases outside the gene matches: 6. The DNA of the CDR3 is TGTGCCAGCAGCGTAGAGACAGGGTGGTTCAATGAGCAGTTCTTC. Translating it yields CASSVETGWFNEQFF.

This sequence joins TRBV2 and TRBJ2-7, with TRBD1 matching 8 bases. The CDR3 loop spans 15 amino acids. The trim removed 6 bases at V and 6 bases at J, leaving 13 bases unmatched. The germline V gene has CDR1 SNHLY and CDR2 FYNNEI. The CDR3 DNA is TGTGCCAGCAGCGATCTAGGACAGGGAATGGGCGAGCAGTACTTC. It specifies CASSDLGQGMGEQYF.

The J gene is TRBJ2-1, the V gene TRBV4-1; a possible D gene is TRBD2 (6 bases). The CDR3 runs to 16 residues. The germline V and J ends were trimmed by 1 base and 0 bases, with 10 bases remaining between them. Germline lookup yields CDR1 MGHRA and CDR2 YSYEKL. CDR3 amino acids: CASSQVGGSSYNEQFF. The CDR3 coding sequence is TGCGCCAGCAGCCAAGTTGGGGGGAGCTCCTACAATGAGCAGTTCTTC.

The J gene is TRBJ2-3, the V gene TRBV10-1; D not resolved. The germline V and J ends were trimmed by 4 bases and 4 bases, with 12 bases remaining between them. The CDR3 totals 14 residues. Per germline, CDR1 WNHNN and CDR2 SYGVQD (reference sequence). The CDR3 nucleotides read TGCGCCAGCAGTGGGGCTGGACGAGCAGATACGCAGTATTTT. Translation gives CASSGAGRADTQYF.

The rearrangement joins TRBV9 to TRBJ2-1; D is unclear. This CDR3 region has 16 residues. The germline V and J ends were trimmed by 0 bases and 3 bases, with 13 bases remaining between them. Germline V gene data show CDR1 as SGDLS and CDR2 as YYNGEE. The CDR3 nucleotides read TGTGCCAGCAGCGTAGGTGCTTCACGCGACTACAATGAGCAGTTCTTC. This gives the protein CASSVGASRDYNEQFF.